Listed below are T cell receptor beta chains from one sample, sequenced in a study of T cells in Graves' hyperthyroidism and ophthalmopathy. TCRdb reprocessed the multiplex PCR reads via MiXCR and lists one record per CDR3 protein. Of 380,000 or so distinct CDR3 sequences in the sample, 19% were seen once. Sample: blood. All receptors derive from a woman aged 18-29 years with Graves' hyperthyroidism. The CDR3 runs from the conserved cysteine through the conserved F or W. The D gene is left open where the match is weak. Where a row states a size, it is once, few, many or the class of an expanded clone; other rows omit it.

abundance	v_gene	d_gene	len	j_gene	CDR3aa	CDR3nt
many	TRBV6-2/TRBV6-3	NA	17	TRBJ2-3	CASSYRHLRSSTDTQYF	TGTGCCAGCAGTTACCGTCATTTGAGGTCCTCCACAGATACGCAGTATTTT
many	TRBV11-2	NA	14	TRBJ2-5	CASSLARGAETQYF	TGTGCCAGCAGCTTGGCGAGGGGAGCAGAGACCCAGTACTTC
many	TRBV15	NA	12	TRBJ2-7	CATSRAGDEQYF	TGTGCCACCAGCAGAGCGGGGGACGAGCAGTACTTC
many	TRBV6-2/TRBV6-3	NA	13	TRBJ1-4	CASSYQENEKLFF	TGTGCCAGCAGTTACCAAGAGAATGAAAAACTGTTTTTT
many	TRBV28	NA	16	TRBJ1-5	CASSLGGWGGDQPQHF	TGTGCCAGCAGTTTGGGAGGTTGGGGAGGTGATCAGCCCCAGCATTTT
few	TRBV7-9	NA	15	TRBJ2-7	CASSSGAGSTYEQYF	TGTGCCAGCAGCTCGGGGGCGGGGTCCACCTACGAGCAGTACTTC
NA	TRBV13	NA	13	TRBJ2-2	CASSVAITGELFF	TGTGCCAGCAGCGTAGCAATCACCGGGGAGCTGTTTTTT
many	TRBV24-1	NA	12	TRBJ2-7	CATSSGSYEQYF	TGTGCCACCAGCAGTGGCTCCTACGAGCAGTACTTC
few	TRBV20-1	NA	13	TRBJ1-2	CSVGGETNYGYTF	TGCAGTGTGGGGGGGGAGACGAACTATGGCTACACCTTC
many	TRBV6-1	TRBD1	13	TRBJ1-5	CASIGDRYQPQHF	TGTGCCAGCATCGGGGACAGGTACCAGCCCCAGCATTTT
NA	TRBV7-2	NA	15	TRBJ1-5	CASSFGGSGNQPQHF	TGTGCCAGCAGCTTTGGGGGGTCGGGCAATCAGCCCCAGCATTTT
few	TRBV6-5	NA	13	TRBJ2-1	CASSYAVSGEQFF	TGTGCCAGCAGTTACGCTGTCTCTGGAGAGCAGTTCTTC
many	TRBV5-6	NA	15	TRBJ1-1	CASSRPAVMNTEAFF	TGTGCCAGCAGCCGACCAGCAGTGATGAACACTGAAGCTTTCTTT
NA	TRBV6-2/TRBV6-3	TRBD2	14	TRBJ2-5	CASSQAMTSGDQYF	TGCGCCAGCAGCCAGGCGATGACTAGCGGGGACCAGTACTTC
many	TRBV11-2	NA	14	TRBJ2-5	CASSLFLGQETQYF	TGTGCCAGCAGCTTATTCTTGGGCCAAGAGACCCAGTACTTC
many	TRBV29-1	TRBD1	15	TRBJ1-1	CSVGGTGGEWTEAFF	TGCAGCGTCGGTGGGACAGGGGGCGAATGGACTGAAGCTTTCTTT
few	TRBV20-1	TRBD1	16	TRBJ2-7	CSASDTGTGSGYEQYF	TGCAGTGCTAGTGATACCGGGACAGGGAGTGGCTACGAGCAGTACTTC
many	TRBV12-5	NA	16	TRBJ2-7	CASGPRRVWQTYEQYF	TGTGCTAGTGGTCCTCGGCGAGTGTGGCAGACCTACGAGCAGTACTTC
many	TRBV12-3/TRBV12-4	NA	14	TRBJ2-5	CASSGGLVRETQYF	TGTGCCAGCAGCGGGGGACTGGTCCGGGAGACCCAGTACTTC
NA	TRBV6-5	NA	15	TRBJ1-1	CASSYGGALNTEAFF	TGTGCCAGCAGTTACGGGGGGGCCTTGAACACTGAAGCTTTCTTT
many	TRBV12-3/TRBV12-4	TRBD1	14	TRBJ1-1	CASRSTGVNTEAFF	TGTGCCAGCAGATCTACAGGGGTGAACACTGAAGCTTTCTTT
many	TRBV9	NA	14	TRBJ2-7	CASSGGDRPYEQYF	TGTGCCAGCAGCGGGGGGGACAGACCCTACGAGCAGTACTTC
NA	TRBV6-2/TRBV6-3	NA	12	TRBJ2-5	CASRGAGETQYF	TGTGCCAGCAGGGGGGCTGGAGAGACCCAGTACTTC
many	TRBV6-1	TRBD1	15	TRBJ2-4	CASLTVRQGGNIQYF	TGTGCCAGCCTTACGGTCAGACAGGGCGGAAACATTCAGTACTTC
many	TRBV11-2	NA	15	TRBJ2-7	CATTPLQLSSYEQYF	TGTGCCACCACTCCCCTCCAGCTTAGCTCCTACGAGCAGTACTTC
many	TRBV6-5	NA	15	TRBJ1-1	CASSYLTWGVTEAFF	TGTGCCAGCAGTTACCTGACTTGGGGGGTGACTGAAGCTTTCTTT
many	TRBV6-1	TRBD1	14	TRBJ1-2	CASSPPRGRGGYTF	TGTGCCAGCAGCCCCCCCAGGGGGAGAGGGGGCTACACCTTC
few	TRBV29-1	NA	12	TRBJ1-6	CSGPGLNSPLHF	TGCAGCGGGCCGGGCCTAAATTCACCCCTCCACTTT
many	TRBV12-3/TRBV12-4	NA	15	TRBJ2-2	CASSLTSHLTGELFF	TGTGCCAGCAGTTTAACGTCTCACCTCACCGGGGAGCTGTTTTTT
many	TRBV12-3/TRBV12-4	NA	11	TRBJ1-5	CASSLAAPQHF	TGTGCCAGCAGTTTAGCGGCGCCCCAGCATTTT
NA	TRBV6-2/TRBV6-3	NA	15	TRBJ1-5	CASSRSPVSNQPQHF	TGTGCCAGCAGTCGCTCCCCCGTTAGCAATCAGCCCCAGCATTTT